This T cell receptor (beta chain) was sequenced for a study of T cell repertoires in cytomegalovirus infection. For the study at large: It was recently identified HLA-C-restricted and well-studied HLA-B-restricted CMV epitopes that the study used. Both a matching HLA type and CMV infection were indicated by public TCR beta signatures.

Germline V lookup: CDR1 SGHVS, CDR2 FNYEAQ. This CDR3 is built from 16 residues. The V gene lost 1 base and the J gene lost 2 bases, with 14 bases spanning the gap. One entry per CDR3 protein, called by TCRdb with MiXCR from the reads. Of about 310,000 distinct CDR3 sequences listed, 20% to 30% are singletons. Study findings and constraints: CMV-specific TCR beta clonotypes restricted by HLA-C dominated the ex vivo response.

On this clonotype: No antigen is known for it.

The chain employs TRBV7-6 and TRBJ2-5; no firm D call. The sample consisted of cultured PBMCs, taken from culture after CMV antigen stimulation. The sequence derives from a human donor in good health (CMV status not recorded). Some clones in this sample may be carry-over from other donors' samples. CDR3 DNA: TGTGCCAGCAGCTTAGGAAGTTATTCTTCACAAGAGACCCAGTACTTC. Protein product: CASSLGSYSSQETQYF.